This is a list of T cell receptor beta chains from one sample in a study of T cells in Graves' hyperthyroidism and ophthalmopathy. TCRdb reanalysed the multiplex PCR reads using MiXCR and keeps one entry per CDR3 protein. The sample holds more than 350,000 distinct CDR3 sequences, about a sixth seen once. Sequencing was carried out using blood. These receptors originate from a woman aged 25 to 39 with Graves' hyperthyroidism that later progressed to Graves' ophthalmopathy. Each CDR3 is given with its conserved first and last residue. Fields, in order: CDR3 length, clone size, V gene, D gene, J gene, CDR3 DNA, CDR3 protein. D genes are given only for firm matches. Some rows have no size entry. The others give once, few or many, or a class for an expanded clone.

15	-	TRBV7-9	-	TRBJ1-4	TGTGCCAGCAGCTTAGGCGCCAGATTGGCTGAAAAACTGTTTTTT	CASSLGARLAEKLFF
14	many	TRBV6-1	-	TRBJ2-7	TGTGCCAGCAGTTTCAGCAGCAGAGGGTACGAGCAGTACTTC	CASSFSSRGYEQYF
14	many	TRBV5-1	-	TRBJ1-5	TGTGCCAGCAGTCCAGGGTCGAGCAATCAGCCCCAGCATTTT	CASSPGSSNQPQHF
16	many	TRBV15	TRBD1	TRBJ2-1	TGTGCCACCAGCAGAGATTGGGACAGAGACTACAATGAGCAGTTCTTC	CATSRDWDRDYNEQFF
14	few	TRBV20-1	TRBD2	TRBJ2-7	TGCAGTGCTAGAAGCGGGAGCTCCTCCTACGAGCAGTACTTC	CSARSGSSSYEQYF
16	many	TRBV12-3/TRBV12-4	TRBD1	TRBJ2-7	TGTGCCAGCAGGGGTTATGGGGACAGGGGGGCCTACGAGCAGTACTTC	CASRGYGDRGAYEQYF
15	many	TRBV5-5	TRBD2	TRBJ2-1	TGTGCCAGCAGCTCCCGGACTAGCGGGGGAGATGAGCAGTTCTTC	CASSSRTSGGDEQFF
12	many	TRBV30	-	TRBJ1-2	TGTGCCTGGAGTTCGGCCCTGTATGGCTACACCTTC	CAWSSALYGYTF
17	-	TRBV27	TRBD2	TRBJ2-3	TGTGCCAGCAGTTTATCGTTCAGCGGGAGAGCGGCAGATACGCAGTATTTT	CASSLSFSGRAADTQYF
19	many	TRBV28	TRBD2	TRBJ2-3	TGTGCCAGCAGCGTAGGGGGACTAGCGGGGGATCTCGGCACAGATACGCAGTATTTT	CASSVGGLAGDLGTDTQYF
15	-	TRBV27	TRBD1	TRBJ1-2	TGTGCCAGCAGCTTCACTCGACAGGGAAACTATGGCTACACCTTC	CASSFTRQGNYGYTF
14	many	TRBV7-8	-	TRBJ2-5	TGTGCCAGCAGTCCCGGTAGTCCCGGGCGGACCCAGTACTTC	CASSPGSPGRTQYF
17	many	TRBV3-1	TRBD1	TRBJ1-2	TGTGCCAGCAGCCCAAAAAGGGGGCGGGACGCTAACTATGGCTACACCTTC	CASSPKRGRDANYGYTF
15	once	TRBV5-1	-	TRBJ1-1	TGCACCAGCAGCTTGGGGTCTTCAATGAACACTGAAGCTTTCTTT	CTSSLGSSMNTEAFF
12	few	TRBV18	-	TRBJ2-2	TGTGCCAGCGTCTGGGGCACCGGGGAGCTGTTTTTT	CASVWGTGELFF
20	many	TRBV2	-	TRBJ2-3	TGTGCCAGCAGCCAGACCCCAGGGGTGGACTCCGCGGGTCTTACAGATACGCAGTATTTT	CASSQTPGVDSAGLTDTQYF
14	-	TRBV20-1	TRBD2	TRBJ2-7	TGCAGTGCTAGTCCGGGACTAGCGGCCTACGAGCAGTACTTC	CSASPGLAAYEQYF
14	many	TRBV20-1	-	TRBJ2-3	TGCAGTGCTAGAGATCCCACGCGCACAGATACGCAGTATTTT	CSARDPTRTDTQYF
12	-	TRBV2	-	TRBJ2-1	TGTGCCACCCAAGGGGACTACAATGAGCAGTTCTTC	CATQGDYNEQFF
16	many	TRBV3-1	TRBD2	TRBJ2-5	TGTGCCAGCAGCCACGGTAGCGGGGGCCTCCAAGAGACCCAGTACTTC	CASSHGSGGLQETQYF
18	-	TRBV20-1	TRBD1	TRBJ2-5	TGCAGTGCTAGAGGAGGGTGGGCCCAGGGGACAGGAAGAGAGACCCAGTACTTC	CSARGGWAQGTGRETQYF
14	-	TRBV27	-	TRBJ2-1	TGTGCCAGCAGTTTTCCTAGTTTGGGGTCTTTACAGTTCTTC	CASSFPSLGSLQFF
15	-	TRBV29-1	-	TRBJ2-1	TGCAGCGTCTTACCGGGACAACGCTCCTACAATGAGCAGTTCTTC	CSVLPGQRSYNEQFF
21	-	TRBV24-1	TRBD2	TRBJ2-1	TGTGCCACCAGTGATTTCACCGGGACTAGCGGGAGGGAAAGCTCCTACAATGAGCAGTTCTTC	CATSDFTGTSGRESSYNEQFF
15	-	TRBV5-1	-	TRBJ1-1	TGCGCCAGCAGCTTGGGCGAAGGGAGGAGGACTGAAGCTTTCTTT	CASSLGEGRRTEAFF
16	-	TRBV6-1	TRBD1	TRBJ1-6	TGTGCCAGCAGGGGGACAGGGATAACCTATAATTCACCCCTCCACTTT	CASRGTGITYNSPLHF
13	many	TRBV12-3/TRBV12-4	-	TRBJ2-5	TGTGCCAGCAGTTTGAGTACGGGAGAGACCCAGTACTTC	CASSLSTGETQYF